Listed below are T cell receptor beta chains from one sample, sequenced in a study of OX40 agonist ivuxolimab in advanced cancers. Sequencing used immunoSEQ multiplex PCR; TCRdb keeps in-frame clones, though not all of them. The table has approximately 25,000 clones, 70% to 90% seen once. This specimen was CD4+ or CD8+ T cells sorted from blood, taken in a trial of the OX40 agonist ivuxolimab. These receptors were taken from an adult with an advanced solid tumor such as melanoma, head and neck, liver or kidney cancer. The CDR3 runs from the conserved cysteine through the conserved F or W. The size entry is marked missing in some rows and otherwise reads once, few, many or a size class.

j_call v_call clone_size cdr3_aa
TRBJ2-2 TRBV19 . CASSIRQGLTGELFF
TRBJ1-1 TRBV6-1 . CASSESTGGTEAFF
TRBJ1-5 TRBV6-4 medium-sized CASSVNQGGKKAQHF
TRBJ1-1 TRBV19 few CASSIDTEAFF
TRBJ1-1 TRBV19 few CASSIGRATEAFF
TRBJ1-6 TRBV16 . CASSHTGPASGGDNSPLHF
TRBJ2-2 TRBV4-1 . CASSRTGELFF
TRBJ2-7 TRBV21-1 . CASRENPREHHFEQYF
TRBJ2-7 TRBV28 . CASSSRQTLNEQYF
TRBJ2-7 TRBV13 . CASSSSGSGEQYF
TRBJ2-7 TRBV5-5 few CASSRSGTDYEQYF
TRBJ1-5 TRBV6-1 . CASSEWDRGTGPQHF
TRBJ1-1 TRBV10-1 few CASSSDTGTEAFF
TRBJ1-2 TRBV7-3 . CASSPHPGAYGYTF
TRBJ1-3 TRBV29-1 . CSVEKMGVGNTIYF
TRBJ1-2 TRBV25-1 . CASSRDRGAFYGYTF
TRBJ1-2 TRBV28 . CASSSDGLYGYTF
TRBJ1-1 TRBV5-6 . CASSLSWDRRSAFF
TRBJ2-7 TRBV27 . CASSFISPQGEQYF
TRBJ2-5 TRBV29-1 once CSVERDRAETQYF